These T cell receptor beta chains were read from a single sample in a study of beta chain features in type 1 diabetes. Sequencing used immunoSEQ multiplex PCR; TCRdb keeps in-frame clones, though not all of them. Of 400,000 or so clones listed, approximately 12% are singletons. Input material: naive CD4+ T cells from blood. Receptors were obtained from a woman in her late teens or twenties with type 1 diabetes. Both conserved end residues are part of each CDR3. Fields, in order: CDR3 protein, CDR3 DNA, D gene, clone size, J gene, V gene. D genes are given only for firm matches. The size of a clone is reported for some rows only, either as once, few or many, or as a class for expanded clones.

CDR3: CSSTSGRAWGETQYF
DNA: TGTTCCTCGACTAGCGGGAGGGCCTGGGGAGAGACCCAGTACTTC
D: TRBD2
size: -
J: TRBJ2-5
V: TRBV30

CDR3: CASSLGGSNNEQFF
DNA: TGTGCCAGCAGCTTAGGTGGGAGCAACAATGAGCAGTTCTTC
D: -
size: few
J: TRBJ2-1
V: TRBV7-2

CDR3: CASSPREGGSGANVLTF
DNA: TGCGCCAGCAGCCCTCGGGAGGGGGGATCTGGGGCCAACGTCCTGACTTTC
D: TRBD2
size: few
J: TRBJ2-6
V: TRBV4-1

CDR3: CASSSPGGETQYF
DNA: TGTGCCAGCAGCTCGCCAGGGGGCGAGACCCAGTACTTC
D: TRBD1
size: few
J: TRBJ2-5
V: TRBV11-2

CDR3: CASSYGGHTGSYEQYF
DNA: TGTGCCAGCAGCTACGGGGGACACACTGGCTCCTACGAGCAGTACTTC
D: -
size: few
J: TRBJ2-7
V: TRBV6-5

CDR3: CASSRQGGTQPQHF
DNA: TGTGCCAGCAGTCGACAGGGGGGTACTCAGCCCCAGCATTTT
D: TRBD1
size: few
J: TRBJ1-5
V: TRBV27

CDR3: CATSQVAGLISRSEQYF
DNA: TGTGCCACCTCACAGGTAGCGGGACTAATCTCTCGGTCCGAGCAGTACTTC
D: TRBD2
size: once
J: TRBJ2-7
V: TRBV7-9

CDR3: CASSIPDRAYEQYF
DNA: TGCGCCAGCAGCATACCGGACAGGGCCTACGAGCAGTACTTC
D: TRBD1
size: -
J: TRBJ2-7
V: TRBV5-1

CDR3: CASRQTSPTSNEQFF
DNA: TGCGCCAGCAGACAGACTAGCCCTACATCCAATGAGCAGTTCTTC
D: TRBD2
size: few
J: TRBJ2-1
V: TRBV4-1

CDR3: CAISGHGNTEAFF
DNA: TGTGCCATCAGTGGACACGGGAACACTGAAGCTTTCTTT
D: -
size: -
J: TRBJ1-1
V: TRBV10-3

CDR3: CASSVYDYGYTF
DNA: TGTGCCAGCTCGGTTTATGACTATGGCTACACCTTC
D: -
size: -
J: TRBJ1-2
V: TRBV28

CDR3: CASSPPGRNTEAFF
DNA: TGCGCCAGCAGCCCCCCAGGGCGAAACACTGAAGCTTTCTTT
D: -
size: -
J: TRBJ1-1
V: TRBV5-1

CDR3: CASSLEETRKAFF
DNA: TGTGCCAGCAGCTTGGAGGAGACCCGGAAAGCTTTCTTT
D: -
size: -
J: TRBJ1-1
V: TRBV5-6

CDR3: CASSSSGRVIHEQYF
DNA: TGTGCCAGCAGCAGTAGCGGGAGGGTAATCCACGAGCAGTACTTC
D: TRBD2
size: -
J: TRBJ2-7
V: TRBV7-9

CDR3: CASSATGTSSYGYTF
DNA: TGCGCCAGCAGCGCAACAGGGACTAGCAGCTATGGCTACACCTTC
D: -
size: few
J: TRBJ1-2
V: TRBV4-3

CDR3: CASSLGGLGTGPDTQYF
DNA: TGTGCCAGCAGCTTAGGGGGATTAGGGACTGGCCCAGATACGCAGTATTTT
D: -
size: -
J: TRBJ2-3
V: TRBV7-2

CDR3: CASSSTGGLASTEAFF
DNA: TGCGCCAGCAGCTCCACAGGGGGTCTAGCTAGCACTGAAGCTTTCTTT
D: TRBD1
size: -
J: TRBJ1-1
V: TRBV5-1

CDR3: CASSVGAQISGANVLTF
DNA: TGTGCCAGCAGCGTAGGGGCTCAGATCTCTGGGGCCAACGTCCTGACTTTC
D: -
size: -
J: TRBJ2-6
V: TRBV9

CDR3: CASSTGTGGLYEQYF
DNA: TGTGCCAGCAGCACCGGGACAGGGGGTTTGTACGAGCAGTACTTC
D: TRBD1
size: -
J: TRBJ2-7
V: TRBV7-2

CDR3: CASSPRGAGTGELFF
DNA: TGCGCCAGCAGCCCCCGGGGAGCAGGCACCGGGGAGCTGTTTTTT
D: -
size: -
J: TRBJ2-2
V: TRBV4-3

CDR3: CASRLVSTFF
DNA: TGTGCCAGCAGGCTAGTATCTACTTTCTTT
D: -
size: -
J: TRBJ1-1
V: TRBV28

CDR3: CAISDVPSLETQYF
DNA: TGTGCCATCAGTGATGTTCCCAGTTTGGAGACCCAGTACTTC
D: -
size: -
J: TRBJ2-5
V: TRBV10-3

CDR3: CASSSSGGAYNEQFF
DNA: TGTGCCAGCAGCTCTAGCGGGGGGGCCTACAATGAGCAGTTCTTC
D: TRBD2
size: -
J: TRBJ2-1
V: TRBV7-2

CDR3: CASNTGGYGYTF
DNA: TGTGCCAGCAATACAGGTGGATATGGCTACACCTTC
D: -
size: few
J: TRBJ1-2
V: TRBV28

CDR3: CASSPRTGKFSYEQYF
DNA: TGTGCCAGCAGTCCTCGGACAGGGAAATTCTCCTACGAGCAGTACTTC
D: TRBD1
size: -
J: TRBJ2-7
V: TRBV27

CDR3: CASSLEQSSYNEQFF
DNA: TGTGCTAGCAGCTTAGAACAGAGCTCCTACAATGAGCAGTTCTTC
D: -
size: few
J: TRBJ2-1
V: TRBV7-7

CDR3: CASSYSTGPREKLFF
DNA: TGTGCCAGCAGTTACTCCACAGGGCCTAGGGAAAAACTGTTTTTT
D: -
size: -
J: TRBJ1-4
V: TRBV6-5

CDR3: CASSPRTGTDTEAFF
DNA: TGCGCCAGCAGCCCAAGGACAGGGACGGACACTGAAGCTTTCTTT
D: TRBD1
size: -
J: TRBJ1-1
V: TRBV5-1

CDR3: CASSQVQMDFAEQFF
DNA: TGCGCCAGCAGCCAAGTACAGATGGATTTCGCTGAGCAGTTCTTC
D: -
size: few
J: TRBJ2-1
V: TRBV4-1

CDR3: CASSLHLAGAKTQYF
DNA: TGTGCCAGCAGCTTGCACCTAGCGGGAGCAAAGACCCAGTACTTC
D: TRBD2
size: -
J: TRBJ2-5
V: TRBV5-4

CDR3: CASSVRDTQYF
DNA: TGTGCCAGCAGCGTACGGGATACGCAGTATTTT
D: -
size: few
J: TRBJ2-3
V: TRBV9

CDR3: CASSEWADRGGYTF
DNA: TGTGCCAGCAGTGAATGGGCTGACCGAGGGGGCTACACCTTC
D: -
size: few
J: TRBJ1-2
V: TRBV25-1

CDR3: CASSTSLAYEQYF
DNA: TGTGCCAGCAGCACATCGCTAGCCTACGAGCAGTACTTC
D: -
size: few
J: TRBJ2-7
V: TRBV7-8